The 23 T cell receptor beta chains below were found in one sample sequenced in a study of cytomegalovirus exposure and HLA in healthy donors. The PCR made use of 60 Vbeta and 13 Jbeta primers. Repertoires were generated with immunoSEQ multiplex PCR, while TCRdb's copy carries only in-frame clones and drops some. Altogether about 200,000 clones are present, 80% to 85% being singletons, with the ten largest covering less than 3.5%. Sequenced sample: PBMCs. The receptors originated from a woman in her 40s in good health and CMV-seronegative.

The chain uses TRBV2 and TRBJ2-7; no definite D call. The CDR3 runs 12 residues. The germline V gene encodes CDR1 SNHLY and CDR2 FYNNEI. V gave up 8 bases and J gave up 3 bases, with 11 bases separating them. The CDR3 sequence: CASASDIYEQYF. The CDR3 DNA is TGTGCCAGCGCCAGCGATATCTACGAGCAGTACTTC. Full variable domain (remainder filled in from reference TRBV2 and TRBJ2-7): EPEVTQTPSHQVTQMGQEVILRCVPISNHLYFYWYRQILGQKVEFLVSFYNNEISEKSEIFDDQFSVERPDGSNFTLKIRSTKLEDSAMYFCASASDIYEQYFGPGTRLTVT.

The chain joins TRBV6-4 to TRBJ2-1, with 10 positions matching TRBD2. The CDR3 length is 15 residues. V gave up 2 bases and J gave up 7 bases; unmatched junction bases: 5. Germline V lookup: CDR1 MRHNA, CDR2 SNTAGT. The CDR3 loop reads CASSDLAGVGNEQFF. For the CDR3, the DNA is TGTGCCAGCAGTGACCTAGCGGGAGTAGGGAATGAGCAGTTCTTC.

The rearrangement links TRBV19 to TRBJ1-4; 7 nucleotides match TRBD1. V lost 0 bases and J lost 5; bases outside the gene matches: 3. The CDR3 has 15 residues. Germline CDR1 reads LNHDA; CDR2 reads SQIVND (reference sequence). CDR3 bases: TGTGCCAGTAGTATAGAGACAGGGCGGAATGAAAAACTGTTTTTT. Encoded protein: CASSIETGRNEKLFF.

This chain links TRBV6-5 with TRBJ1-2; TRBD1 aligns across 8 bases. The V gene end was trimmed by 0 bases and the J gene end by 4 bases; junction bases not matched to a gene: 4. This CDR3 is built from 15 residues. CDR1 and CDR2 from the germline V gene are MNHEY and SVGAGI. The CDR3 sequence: CASSYSEQGVYGYTF. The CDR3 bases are TGTGCCAGCAGTTACTCAGAACAGGGGGTCTATGGCTACACCTTC.

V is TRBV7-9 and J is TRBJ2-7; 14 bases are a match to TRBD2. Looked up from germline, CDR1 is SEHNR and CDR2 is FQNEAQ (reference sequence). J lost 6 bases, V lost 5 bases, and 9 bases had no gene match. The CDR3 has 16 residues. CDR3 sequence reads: CASSDTTSGRVSEQYF. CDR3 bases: TGTGCCAGCAGCGATACGACTAGCGGGAGGGTCAGCGAGCAGTACTTC.

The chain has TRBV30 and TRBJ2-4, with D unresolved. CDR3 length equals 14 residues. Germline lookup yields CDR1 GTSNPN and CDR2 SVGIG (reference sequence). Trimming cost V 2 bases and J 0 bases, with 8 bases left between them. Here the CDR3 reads CAWSPQLAKNIQYF. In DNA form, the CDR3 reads TGTGCCTGGAGTCCCCAACTAGCCAAAAACATTCAGTACTTC.

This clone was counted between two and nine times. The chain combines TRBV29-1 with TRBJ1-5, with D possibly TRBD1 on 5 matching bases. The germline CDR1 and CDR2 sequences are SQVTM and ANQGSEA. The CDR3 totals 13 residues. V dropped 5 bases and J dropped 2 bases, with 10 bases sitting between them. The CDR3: CSVRQGGNQPQHF. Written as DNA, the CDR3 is TGCAGCGTTAGGCAGGGCGGCAATCAGCCCCAGCATTTT.

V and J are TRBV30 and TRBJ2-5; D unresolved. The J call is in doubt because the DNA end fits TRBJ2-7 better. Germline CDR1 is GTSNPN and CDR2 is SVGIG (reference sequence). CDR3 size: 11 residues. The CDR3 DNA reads TGTGCCTGGAGTGCCCACTACGAGCAGTACTTC. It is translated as CAWSAHYEQYF.

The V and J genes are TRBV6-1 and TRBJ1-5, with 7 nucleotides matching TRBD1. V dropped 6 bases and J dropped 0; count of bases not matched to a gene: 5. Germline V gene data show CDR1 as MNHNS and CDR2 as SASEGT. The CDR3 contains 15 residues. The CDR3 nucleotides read TGTGCCAGCAGAGGAAGGGACAGTAGCAATCAGCCCCAGCATTTT. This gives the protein CASRGRDSSNQPQHF.

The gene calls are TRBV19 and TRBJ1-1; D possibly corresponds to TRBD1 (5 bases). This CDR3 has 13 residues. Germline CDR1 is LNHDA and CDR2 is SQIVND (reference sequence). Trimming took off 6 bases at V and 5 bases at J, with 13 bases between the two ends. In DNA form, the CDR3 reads TGTGCCAGTAGGGGACCCGGGGGGACTGAAGCTTTCTTT. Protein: CASRGPGGTEAFF.

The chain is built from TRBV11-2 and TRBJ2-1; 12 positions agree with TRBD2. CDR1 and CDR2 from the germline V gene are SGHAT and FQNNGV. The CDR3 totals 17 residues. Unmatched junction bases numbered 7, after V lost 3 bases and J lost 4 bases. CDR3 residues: CASSFSLAGGGYNEQFF. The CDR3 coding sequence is TGTGCCAGCAGCTTTTCGCTAGCGGGAGGGGGGTACAATGAGCAGTTCTTC.

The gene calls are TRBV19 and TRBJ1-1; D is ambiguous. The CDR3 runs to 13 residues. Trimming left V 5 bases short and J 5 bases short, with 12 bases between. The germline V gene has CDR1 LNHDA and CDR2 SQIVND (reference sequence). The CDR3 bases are TGTGCCAGTAGTCTCACGGGAGAGACTGAAGCTTTCTTT. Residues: CASSLTGETEAFF.

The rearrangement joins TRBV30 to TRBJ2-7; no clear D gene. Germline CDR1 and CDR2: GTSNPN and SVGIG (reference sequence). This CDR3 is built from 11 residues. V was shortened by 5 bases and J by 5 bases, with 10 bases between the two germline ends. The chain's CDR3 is CAWEPGHEQYF. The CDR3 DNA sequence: TGTGCCTGGGAACCGGGTCACGAGCAGTACTTC.

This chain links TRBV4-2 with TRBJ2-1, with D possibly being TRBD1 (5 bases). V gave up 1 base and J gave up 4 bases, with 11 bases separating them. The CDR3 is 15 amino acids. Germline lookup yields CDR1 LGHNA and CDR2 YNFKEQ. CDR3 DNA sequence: TGTGCCAGCAGCCAAGCAGGGTCGGAATACAATGAGCAGTTCTTC. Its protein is CASSQAGSEYNEQFF.

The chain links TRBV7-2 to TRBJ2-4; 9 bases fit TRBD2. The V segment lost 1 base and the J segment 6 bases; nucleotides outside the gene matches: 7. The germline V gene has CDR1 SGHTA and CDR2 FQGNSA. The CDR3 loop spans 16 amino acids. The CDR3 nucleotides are TGTGCCAGCAGCTTAGTCGGTAGCGGGAGTCGAAACATTCAGTACTTC. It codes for CASSLVGSGSRNIQYF.

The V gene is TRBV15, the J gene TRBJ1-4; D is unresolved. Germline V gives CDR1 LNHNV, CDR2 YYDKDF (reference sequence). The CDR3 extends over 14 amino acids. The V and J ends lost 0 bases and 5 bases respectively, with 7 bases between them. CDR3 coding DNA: TGTGCCACCAGCAGAGATGTAGTGAATGAAAAACTGTTTTTT. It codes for CATSRDVVNEKLFF.

CDR3 bases: TGTGCCATCAGTGAGTCACAGGGTGTTCAGCAGTACTTC. Its protein is CAISESQGVQQYF. This chain uses TRBV10-3 with TRBJ2-5; possible D gene TRBD1, 6 bases. CDR1 and CDR2 (germline): ENHRY, SYGVKD. The CDR3 is made up of 13 amino acids. V was pared by 0 bases and J by 11 bases, with 13 bases between.

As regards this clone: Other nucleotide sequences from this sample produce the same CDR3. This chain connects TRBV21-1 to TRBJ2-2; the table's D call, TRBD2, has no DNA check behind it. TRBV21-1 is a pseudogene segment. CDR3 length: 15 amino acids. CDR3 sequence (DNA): TGTGCCAGCAGCAATAACCCGGCGGGAGCCGGGGAGCTGTTTTTT. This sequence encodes CASSNNPAGAGELFF.

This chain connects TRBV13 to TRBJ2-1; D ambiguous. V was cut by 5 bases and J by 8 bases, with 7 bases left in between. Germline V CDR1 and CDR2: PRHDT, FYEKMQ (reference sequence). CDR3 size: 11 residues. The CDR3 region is CASSRRDEQFF. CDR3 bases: TGTGCCAGCAGCCGCCGGGATGAGCAGTTCTTC.

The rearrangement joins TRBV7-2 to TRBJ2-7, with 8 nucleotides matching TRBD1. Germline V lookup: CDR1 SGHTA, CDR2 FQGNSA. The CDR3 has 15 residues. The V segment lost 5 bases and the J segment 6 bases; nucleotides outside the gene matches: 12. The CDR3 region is CASSTYLGQVTEQYF. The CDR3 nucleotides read TGTGCCAGCAGCACCTACCTGGGACAGGTAACCGAGCAGTACTTC. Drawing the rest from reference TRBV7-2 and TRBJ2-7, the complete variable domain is GAGVSQSPSNKVTEKGKDVELRCDPISGHTALYWYRQSLGQGLEFLIYFQGNSAPDKSGLPSDRFSAERTGGSVSTLTIQRTQQEDSAVYLCASSTYLGQVTEQYFGPGTRLTVT.

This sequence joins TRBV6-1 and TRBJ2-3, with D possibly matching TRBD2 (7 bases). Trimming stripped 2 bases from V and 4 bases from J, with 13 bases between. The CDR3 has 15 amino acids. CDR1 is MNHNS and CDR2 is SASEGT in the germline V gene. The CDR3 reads CASSEWGGRADTQYF. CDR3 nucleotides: TGTGCCAGCAGTGAATGGGGGGGCAGGGCAGATACGCAGTATTTT.

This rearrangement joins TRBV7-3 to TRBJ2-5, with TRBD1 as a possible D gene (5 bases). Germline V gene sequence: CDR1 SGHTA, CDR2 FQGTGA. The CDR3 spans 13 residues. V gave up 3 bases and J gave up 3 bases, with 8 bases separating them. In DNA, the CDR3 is TGTGCCAGCAGCTTTTCACAGGAAGAGACCCAGTACTTC. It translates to CASSFSQEETQYF.

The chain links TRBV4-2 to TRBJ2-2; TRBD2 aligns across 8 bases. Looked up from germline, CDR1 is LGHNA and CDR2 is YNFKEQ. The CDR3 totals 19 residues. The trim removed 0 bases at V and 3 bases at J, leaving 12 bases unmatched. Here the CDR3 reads CASSQDQWGGTRHTGELFF. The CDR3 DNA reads TGTGCCAGCAGCCAAGATCAGTGGGGAGGGACTAGGCACACCGGGGAGCTGTTTTTT.